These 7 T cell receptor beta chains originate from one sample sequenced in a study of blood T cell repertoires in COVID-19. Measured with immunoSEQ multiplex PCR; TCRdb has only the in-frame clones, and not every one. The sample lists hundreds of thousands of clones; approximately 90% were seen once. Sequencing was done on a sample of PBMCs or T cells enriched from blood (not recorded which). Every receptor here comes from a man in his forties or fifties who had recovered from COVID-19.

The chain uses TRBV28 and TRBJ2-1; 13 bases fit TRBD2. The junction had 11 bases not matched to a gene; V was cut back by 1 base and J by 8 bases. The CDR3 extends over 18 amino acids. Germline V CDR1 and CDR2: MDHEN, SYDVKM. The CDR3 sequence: CASSLSLGLAGYWDEQFF. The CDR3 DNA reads TGTGCCAGCAGTTTATCTTTGGGACTAGCGGGGTATTGGGATGAGCAGTTCTTC.

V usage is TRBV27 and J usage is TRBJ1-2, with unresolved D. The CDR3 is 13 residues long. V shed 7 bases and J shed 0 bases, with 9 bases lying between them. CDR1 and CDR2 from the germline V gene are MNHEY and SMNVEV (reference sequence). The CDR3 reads CASKTGANYGYTF. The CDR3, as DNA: TGTGCCAGCAAAACCGGAGCTAACTATGGCTACACCTTC.

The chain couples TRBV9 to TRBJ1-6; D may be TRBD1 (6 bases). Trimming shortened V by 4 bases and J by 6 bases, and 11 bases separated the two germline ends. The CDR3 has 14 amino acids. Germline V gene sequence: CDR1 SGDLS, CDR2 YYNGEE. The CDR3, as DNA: TGTGCCAGCAGCCCACAGGGTGGTAATTCACCCCTCCACTTT. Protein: CASSPQGGNSPLHF.

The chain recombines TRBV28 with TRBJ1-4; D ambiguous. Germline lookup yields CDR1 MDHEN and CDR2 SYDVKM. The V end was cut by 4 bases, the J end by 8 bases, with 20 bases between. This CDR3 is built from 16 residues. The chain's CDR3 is CASSSNKGGLGEKLFF. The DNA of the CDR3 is TGTGCCAGCAGTTCGAACAAGGGAGGGTTAGGGGAAAAACTGTTTTTT.

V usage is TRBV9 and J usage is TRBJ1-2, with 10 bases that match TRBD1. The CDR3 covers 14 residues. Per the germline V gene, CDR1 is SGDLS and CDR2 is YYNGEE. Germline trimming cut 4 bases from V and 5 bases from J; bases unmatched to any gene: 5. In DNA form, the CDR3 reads TGTGCCAGCAGCAAGGACAGGGGGAATTATGGCTACACCTTC. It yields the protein CASSKDRGNYGYTF.

CDR3 sequence: CASSQRWTSSYNEQFF. The CDR3 coding sequence is TGCGCCAGCAGCCAAAGGTGGACTAGCTCCTACAATGAGCAGTTCTTC. The chain links TRBV4-1 to TRBJ2-1, with 7 bases fitting TRBD2. CDR3 size: 16 residues. Trimming at V came to 2 bases and at J to 0 bases, leaving 4 bases not matched to a gene. Looked up from germline, CDR1 is MGHRA and CDR2 is YSYEKL.

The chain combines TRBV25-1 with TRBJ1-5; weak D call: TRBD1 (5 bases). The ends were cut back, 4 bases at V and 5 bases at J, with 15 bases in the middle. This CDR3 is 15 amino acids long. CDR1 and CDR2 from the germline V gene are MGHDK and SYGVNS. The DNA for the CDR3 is TGTGCCAGCAGTGCCTCCGGGGGACCGTATCAGCCCCAGCATTTT. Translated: CASSASGGPYQPQHF.